This T cell receptor beta chain was identified in a study of beta chain features in type 1 diabetes. Study conclusions and caveats: PCR might favor shorter templates, equally in patients and controls.

The germline V and J ends were trimmed by 3 bases and 5 bases, with 7 bases remaining between them. CDR1 MNHNS and CDR2 SASEGT come from the germline V gene. CDR3 length: 13 residues. This clone has more than one count but fewer than ten. What it recognizes is unknown. Every isolated RNA sample was fully reverse transcribed, so sequencing captured expressed TCRB transcripts. Clones were sequenced by immunoSEQ multiplex PCR, and TCRdb holds only the in-frame ones, with some missing. The sample has 250,000 to 350,000 clones, approximately 15% seen once. Source material: central memory CD4+ T cells from blood. The chain is built from TRBV6-1 and TRBJ2-2; unclear D gene. The TCR was taken from a man aged 25 to 45 in good health. CDR3 sequence (DNA): TGTGCCAGCAGTGATAGTACGACCGGGGAGCTGTTTTTT. Protein sequence: CASSDSTTGELFF.